This T cell receptor (beta chain) was observed in a study of spatial heterogeneity in lung cancer. Whole-study findings and limits: Resection blood, more than follow-up blood, showed ubiquitous expanded tumor TCRs.

Trimming took 5 bases from V and 0 from J; bases not matched to a gene: 2. The germline V gene encodes CDR1 LNHDA and CDR2 SQIVND (reference sequence). This CDR3 has 14 residues. Every TCR cDNA molecule bore a unique molecular identifier. TCRdb reanalysed the 5' RACE reads using MiXCR and keeps one entry per CDR3 protein. The sample lists tens of thousands of distinct CDR3 sequences, around 6.7% occurring once. There are many counts of this clonotype. Its target is not known. Noted time point: sample taken at primary tumor resection. Sequencing was performed on whole RNA extracted from tumor and nontumor lung tissue, or from frozen PBMC, and the material was left unsorted. The 60 to 80 donors had untreated early-stage non-small cell lung cancer.

The clonotype originates from a female donor with early-stage non-small cell lung cancer. The chain joins TRBV19 to TRBJ2-7; 9 positions agree with TRBD1. The specimen comprised PBMCs, sampled at surgery. This chain's CDR3 is CASSRDRDSYEQYF. CDR3 sequence (DNA): TGTGCCAGTAGTCGGGACAGGGACTCCTACGAGCAGTACTTC.